Below are 19 T cell receptor beta chains sequenced from a single sample in a study of cytomegalovirus exposure and HLA in healthy donors. 60 Vbeta and 13 Jbeta primers were used in PCR. TCRdb's table, derived via immunoSEQ multiplex PCR, lists solely in-frame clones and lacks some. Of around 140,000 clones listed, roughly 9.8% are singletons. Sample: PBMCs. The receptors here all came from a man in his fifties in good health and CMV-seronegative.

The chain carries TRBV5-4 and TRBJ2-1, with D maybe TRBD2 (5 bases). The V end lost 0 bases, the J end lost 8 bases, and 15 bases lay between the germline ends. This CDR3 has 15 residues. The germline gives CDR1 SGHNT, CDR2 YYREEE (reference sequence). The CDR3 is CASSLGLTLTDEQFF. DNA for the CDR3: TGTGCCAGCAGCTTGGGACTAACCCTAACCGATGAGCAGTTCTTC. The full variable domain, completed using reference TRBV5-4 and TRBJ2-1, is ETGVTQSPTHLIKTRGQQVTLRCSSQSGHNTVSWYQQALGQGPQFIFQYYREEENGRGNFPPRFSGLQFPNYSSELNVNALELDDSALYLCASSLGLTLTDEQFFGPGTRLTVL.

This clone was detected a few times. The chain recombines TRBV2 with TRBJ1-2, with 8 positions matching TRBD1. The CDR3 is 17 residues long. Germline CDR1 is SNHLY and CDR2 is FYNNEI. After removal of 6 bases from V and 3 bases from J, the junction contained 15 bases not matched to a gene. CDR3 loop: CASSRPGQGGSDYGYTF. The CDR3 nucleotides read TGTGCCAGCAGCCGGCCTGGACAGGGCGGTTCTGACTATGGCTACACCTTC.

A few counts support this clone. This chain uses TRBV30 with TRBJ1-6; possible D gene TRBD1, 6 bases. From germline, CDR1 is GTSNPN and CDR2 SVGIG (reference sequence). The V gene lost 0 bases and the J gene lost 6 bases, with 9 bases spanning the gap. The CDR3 has 14 amino acids. CDR3 in DNA: TGTGCCTGGAGTGTTACAGGGTTTAATTCACCCCTCCACTTT. Translating gives CAWSVTGFNSPLHF.

This chain uses TRBV7-8 with TRBJ2-7; a weak D match, TRBD1 (6 bases). V gave up 3 bases and J gave up 7 bases, with 13 bases separating them. Germline CDR1 SGHVS, CDR2 FQNEAQ. The CDR3 runs 13 residues. The CDR3 region is CASSLSLRGEQYF. CDR3 DNA: TGTGCCAGCAGCTTGAGTTTGAGGGGGGAGCAGTACTTC.

This clone was counted between two and nine times. The chain links TRBV29-1 to TRBJ1-2; 10 bases match TRBD1. CDR3 size: 14 residues. Looked up from germline, CDR1 is SQVTM and CDR2 is ANQGSEA. Trimming removed 4 bases from V and 0 bases from J; junction bases left unmatched: 2. CDR3 DNA: TGCAGCGTTGGGACAGGGGGAGCTAACTATGGCTACACCTTC. It encodes CSVGTGGANYGYTF.

For this clone: The same CDR3 also results from other DNA sequences found in this sample. The V call is TRBV5-1, the J call TRBJ1-1; weak D call: TRBD1 (6 bases). Trimming left V 5 bases short and J 3 bases short, with 11 bases between. Germline assignment: CDR1 SGHRS and CDR2 YFSETQ. The CDR3 covers 13 residues. The CDR3 loop is CASSTRTDTEAFF. CDR3 nucleotides: TGCGCCAGCAGTACTAGGACAGACACTGAAGCTTTCTTT.

This clone was observed many times. V is TRBV10-3 and J is TRBJ1-4, with D possibly matching TRBD1 (5 bases). V was shortened by 4 bases and J by 5 bases, with 8 bases between the two germline ends. The CDR3 extends over 13 amino acids. CDR1 and CDR2 (germline): ENHRY, SYGVKD. The CDR3 bases are TGTGCCATCAGTGCGGGGGTGAATGAAAAACTGTTTTTT. Residues: CAISAGVNEKLFF.

This clone was seen only a few times. The rearrangement joins TRBV10-3 to TRBJ2-5; TRBD2 matches 10 bases. The junction had 6 bases not matched to a gene; V was cut back by 3 bases and J by 2 bases. From germline, CDR1 is ENHRY and CDR2 SYGVKD. This CDR3 has 16 residues. CDR3 nucleotides: TGTGCCATCAGTGAACTCAGCGGGGGGGGACAAGAGACCCAGTACTTC. Translated, it gives CAISELSGGGQETQYF.

This clone was seen a handful of times. This chain uses TRBV30 with TRBJ2-7; TRBD1 agrees at 7 bases. Germline-derived CDR1 and CDR2 are GTSNPN and SVGIG (reference sequence). V lost 2 bases, J lost 0 bases, and 4 bases stayed unmatched. This CDR3 has 14 amino acids. The chain's CDR3 is CAWSRTGDSYEQYF. The CDR3 DNA follows: TGTGCCTGGAGTCGGACAGGCGACTCCTACGAGCAGTACTTC.

This clone turned up a few times. The chain combines TRBV6-5 with TRBJ2-7; TRBD2 aligns across 7 bases. This CDR3 comprises 14 residues. In germline, CDR1 is MNHEY, CDR2 SVGAGI. V lost 5 bases to trimming and J lost 4 bases; unmatched junction nucleotides: 8. CDR3 in DNA: TGTGCCAGCAGTCCGCGGGAGTTGGGATACGAGCAGTACTTC. Translated: CASSPRELGYEQYF.

In this sample, this clone turned up a few times. The CDR3 region is CASSWDRVNTEAFF. In DNA form, the CDR3 reads TGTGCCAGCAGCTGGGACAGGGTGAACACTGAAGCTTTCTTT. This chain uses TRBV5-4 with TRBJ1-1; 9 positions agree with TRBD1. Unmatched junction bases numbered 0, after V lost 3 bases and J lost 0 bases. CDR1 and CDR2 (germline): SGHNT, YYREEE (reference sequence). The length of the CDR3 is 14 residues.

This clone occurred a few times. The chain combines TRBV23-1 with TRBJ1-2; D is possibly TRBD1 (5 bases). TRBV23-1 is an ORF for which the function is uncertain. The CDR3 runs 13 residues. The V gene lost 2 bases and the J gene lost 8 bases, with 12 bases spanning the gap. In DNA, the CDR3 is TGCGCCAGCAGTCAAGTGTCCAGGGAAGGCTACACCTTC. Translating gives CASSQVSREGYTF.

This rearrangement joins TRBV5-1 to TRBJ2-3, with 11 bases aligning to TRBD2. Germline assignment: CDR1 SGHRS and CDR2 YFSETQ. V trimming: 4 bases; J trimming: 4 bases; junction bases outside the gene matches: 11. The CDR3 is made up of 17 amino acids. The DNA of the CDR3 is TGCGCCAGCAGCCCCCCGACGGCTAGCGGGGGGCCAGATACGCAGTATTTT. It encodes CASSPPTASGGPDTQYF.

The chain carries TRBV2 and TRBJ1-5; TRBD1 matches 8 bases. The CDR3 extends over 16 amino acids. The germline gives CDR1 SNHLY, CDR2 FYNNEI. After removal of 5 bases from V and 1 base from J, the junction contained 7 bases not matched to a gene. Here the CDR3 reads CASSIQGAWSNQPQHF. In nucleotides, the CDR3 is TGTGCCAGCAGTATCCAGGGGGCGTGGAGCAATCAGCCCCAGCATTTT.

This clone was found a few times. The CDR3: CASSLRENTEAFF. In DNA form, the CDR3 reads TGTGCCAGCAGCTTAAGAGAGAACACTGAAGCTTTCTTT. The chain carries TRBV7-9 and TRBJ1-1; no reliable D call. Germline-derived CDR1 and CDR2 are SEHNR and FQNEAQ (reference sequence). There are 13 residues in the CDR3. The germline V and J ends were trimmed by 2 bases and 1 base, with 5 bases remaining between them. The whole variable domain, filled in from reference TRBV7-9 and TRBJ1-1, reads DTGVSQNPRHKITKRGQNVTFRCDPISEHNRLYWYRQTLGQGPEFLTYFQNEAQLEKSRLLSDRFSAERPKGSFSTLEIQRTEQGDSAMYLCASSLRENTEAFFGQGTRLTVV.

V usage is TRBV29-1 and J usage is TRBJ2-1; D possibly corresponds to TRBD1 (5 bases). Germline assignment: CDR1 SQVTM and CDR2 ANQGSEA. Trimming took 5 bases from V and 0 from J, leaving 8 bases between them. The CDR3 covers 13 residues. The CDR3 reads CSVQGSSYNEQFF. The CDR3 DNA reads TGCAGCGTTCAGGGAAGCTCCTACAATGAGCAGTTCTTC.

This clone was observed a handful of times. The chain employs TRBV19 and TRBJ1-4, with no clear D. Germline loops: CDR1 LNHDA, CDR2 SQIVND (reference sequence). The V end was cut by 3 bases, the J end by 4 bases, with 9 bases between. The CDR3 has 14 amino acids. The chain's CDR3 is CASSIGEVNEKLFF. Written as DNA, the CDR3 is TGTGCCAGTAGTATTGGGGAGGTTAATGAAAAACTGTTTTTT.

This clone was counted only a few times. The rearrangement uses TRBV30 and TRBJ2-7; D perhaps matches TRBD2 (6 bases). The CDR3 covers 13 residues. CDR1 GTSNPN and CDR2 SVGIG come from the germline V gene (reference sequence). V lost 5 bases and J 2 bases, leaving 13 bases between the germline ends. The CDR3 loop reads CAWGGTVPYEQYF. In DNA, the CDR3 is TGTGCCTGGGGCGGGACGGTCCCCTACGAGCAGTACTTC.

This chain uses TRBV28 with TRBJ1-1; 8 bases agree with TRBD1. CDR1 is MDHEN, CDR2 SYDVKM, per germline. The CDR3 runs to 17 residues. After removal of 5 bases from V and 4 bases from J, the junction contained 15 bases not matched to a gene. Here the CDR3 DNA reads TGTGCCAGCAGTCCCCCGATAAGGACAGGGTTGGCCACTGAAGCTTTCTTT. Its protein product is CASSPPIRTGLATEAFF.